A selection of T cell receptor beta chains follows, all from one sample in a study of blood T cell repertoires in COVID-19. Measured with immunoSEQ multiplex PCR; TCRdb has only the in-frame clones, and not every one. The sample lists roughly 190,000 clones, roughly 80% seen once, with 3.2% in the top ten. Input material: PBMCs or T cells enriched from blood (not recorded which). Receptors were obtained from a woman aged 30 to 39 who had recovered from COVID-19. The CDR3 runs from the conserved cysteine through the conserved F or W. Each record gives: CDR3 length, V gene, J gene, clone size, D gene, CDR3 protein, CDR3 DNA. D genes are given only for firm matches. The size field is filled for only some rows; it gives once, few, many or a size class.

len: 14; v_gene: TRBV18; j_gene: TRBJ1-2; abundance: .; d_gene: TRBD1; CDR3aa: CASSQGQGDYGYTF; CDR3nt: TGTGCCAGCTCACAAGGACAGGGCGACTATGGCTACACCTTC
len: 14; v_gene: TRBV2; j_gene: TRBJ2-2; abundance: .; d_gene: TRBD2; CDR3aa: CASRTSGSHGELFF; CDR3nt: TGTGCCAGCAGGACTAGCGGGAGTCACGGGGAGCTGTTTTTT
len: 18; v_gene: TRBV9; j_gene: TRBJ2-1; abundance: .; d_gene: TRBD2; CDR3aa: CASSLQNPVSSGGNEQFF; CDR3nt: TGTGCCAGCAGCCTCCAAAACCCCGTGTCTAGCGGGGGGAATGAGCAGTTCTTC
len: 14; v_gene: TRBV3-1/TRBV3-2; j_gene: TRBJ1-5; abundance: .; d_gene: .; CDR3aa: CASSPRGAQQPQHF; CDR3nt: TGTGCCAGCAGCCCTCGGGGGGCACAGCAGCCCCAGCATTTT
len: 15; v_gene: TRBV5-4; j_gene: TRBJ2-1; abundance: .; d_gene: TRBD2; CDR3aa: CASSLSGRAYNEQFF; CDR3nt: TGTGCCAGCAGCTTGAGCGGGAGGGCGTACAATGAGCAGTTCTTC
len: 15; v_gene: TRBV3-1/TRBV3-2; j_gene: TRBJ1-4; abundance: .; d_gene: TRBD1; CDR3aa: CASSQGTGEVEKLFF; CDR3nt: TGTGCCAGCAGCCAAGGGACAGGGGAAGTCGAAAAACTGTTTTTT
len: 15; v_gene: TRBV18; j_gene: TRBJ2-2; abundance: .; d_gene: TRBD1; CDR3aa: CASFPGTANTGELFF; CDR3nt: TGTGCCAGCTTCCCCGGGACAGCGAACACCGGGGAGCTGTTTTTT
len: 16; v_gene: TRBV18; j_gene: TRBJ1-2; abundance: .; d_gene: .; CDR3aa: CASSPTFGEKNYGYTF; CDR3nt: TGTGCCAGCTCACCAACTTTCGGGGAGAAGAACTATGGCTACACCTTC
len: 15; v_gene: TRBV10-2; j_gene: TRBJ2-3; abundance: .; d_gene: TRBD1; CDR3aa: CASSRQGAQAGTQYF; CDR3nt: TGCGCCAGCAGTAGACAGGGGGCGCAAGCCGGTACGCAGTATTTT
len: 16; v_gene: TRBV5-1; j_gene: TRBJ1-1; abundance: .; d_gene: TRBD1; CDR3aa: CASSLDWDSMNTEAFF; CDR3nt: TGCGCCAGCAGCTTGGATTGGGACAGCATGAACACTGAAGCTTTCTTT
len: 15; v_gene: TRBV27; j_gene: TRBJ1-5; abundance: .; d_gene: TRBD1; CDR3aa: CASSPDRGLTQPQHF; CDR3nt: TGTGCCAGCAGTCCCGACAGGGGGCTCACTCAGCCCCAGCATTTT
len: 13; v_gene: TRBV19; j_gene: TRBJ2-4; abundance: .; d_gene: .; CDR3aa: CASSLQRKNIQYF; CDR3nt: TGTGCCAGTAGTCTCCAACGGAAAAACATTCAGTACTTC
len: 15; v_gene: TRBV7-3; j_gene: TRBJ1-6; abundance: .; d_gene: .; CDR3aa: CASSSQTGINSPLHF; CDR3nt: TGTGCCAGCAGCTCTCAGACAGGAATAAATTCACCCCTCCACTTT
len: 15; v_gene: TRBV5-1; j_gene: TRBJ2-2; abundance: .; d_gene: TRBD1; CDR3aa: CASRDRVNSAGELFF; CDR3nt: TGCGCCAGCAGAGACAGGGTGAATAGCGCCGGGGAGCTGTTTTTT
len: 14; v_gene: TRBV24-1; j_gene: TRBJ1-5; abundance: .; d_gene: .; CDR3aa: CATSGRGKVQPQHF; CDR3nt: TGTGCCACCAGTGGCAGGGGCAAGGTTCAGCCCCAGCATTTT
len: 13; v_gene: TRBV19; j_gene: TRBJ1-2; abundance: few; d_gene: .; CDR3aa: CASSLDRNYGYTF; CDR3nt: TGTGCCAGTAGCCTAGATAGGAACTATGGCTACACCTTC
len: 14; v_gene: TRBV3-1/TRBV3-2; j_gene: TRBJ2-7; abundance: .; d_gene: TRBD2; CDR3aa: CASSLTSGSWEQYF; CDR3nt: TGTGCCAGCAGCCTTACTAGCGGGAGTTGGGAGCAGTACTTC
len: 18; v_gene: TRBV24-1; j_gene: TRBJ1-2; abundance: .; d_gene: TRBD1; CDR3aa: CATSGDRTGGKVDYGYTF; CDR3nt: TGTGCCACCAGTGGCGACAGGACAGGGGGTAAAGTGGACTATGGCTACACCTTC
len: 16; v_gene: TRBV9; j_gene: TRBJ1-4; abundance: once; d_gene: .; CDR3aa: CASSVGSGRFNEKLFF; CDR3nt: TGTGCCAGCAGCGTAGGTAGCGGCAGGTTTAATGAAAAACTGTTTTTT
len: 13; v_gene: TRBV11-3; j_gene: TRBJ1-1; abundance: many; d_gene: .; CDR3aa: CASSFRRNTEAFF; CDR3nt: TGTGCCAGCAGCTTCAGAAGGAACACTGAAGCTTTCTTT
len: 12; v_gene: TRBV10-1; j_gene: TRBJ1-2; abundance: .; d_gene: TRBD1; CDR3aa: CASSRDRGGYTF; CDR3nt: TGCGCCAGCAGCCGGGACAGGGGTGGCTACACCTTC
len: 14; v_gene: TRBV5-1; j_gene: TRBJ1-2; abundance: few; d_gene: TRBD1; CDR3aa: CASSLGQGDYGYTF; CDR3nt: TGCGCCAGCAGCTTAGGACAGGGGGACTATGGCTACACCTTC
len: 14; v_gene: TRBV6-4; j_gene: TRBJ1-1; abundance: .; d_gene: .; CDR3aa: CASRVQGRDTEAFF; CDR3nt: TGTGCCAGCAGAGTACAGGGTAGGGACACTGAAGCTTTCTTT
len: 16; v_gene: TRBV19; j_gene: TRBJ2-2; abundance: .; d_gene: TRBD2; CDR3aa: CASSTLAGANTGELFF; CDR3nt: TGTGCCAGTAGTACCTTAGCGGGAGCGAACACCGGGGAGCTGTTTTTT
len: 13; v_gene: TRBV27; j_gene: TRBJ1-2; abundance: .; d_gene: TRBD1; CDR3aa: CASSFRTGFGYTF; CDR3nt: TGTGCCAGCAGTTTCCGGACAGGGTTTGGCTACACCTTC
len: 13; v_gene: TRBV19; j_gene: TRBJ2-2; abundance: .; d_gene: TRBD1; CDR3aa: CASTTGWSGELFF; CDR3nt: TGTGCCAGTACGACAGGGTGGTCTGGGGAGCTGTTTTTT
len: 16; v_gene: TRBV9; j_gene: TRBJ1-4; abundance: .; d_gene: .; CDR3aa: CASSRGGGPTNEKLFF; CDR3nt: TGTGCCAGCAGCAGGGGCGGGGGGCCAACTAATGAAAAACTGTTTTTT
len: 13; v_gene: TRBV5-6; j_gene: TRBJ1-2; abundance: few; d_gene: .; CDR3aa: CASHNRVGYGYTF; CDR3nt: TGTGCCAGCCACAACAGGGTAGGCTATGGCTACACCTTC
len: 12; v_gene: TRBV5-4; j_gene: TRBJ1-4; abundance: few; d_gene: TRBD1; CDR3aa: CASSYRGEKLFF; CDR3nt: TGTGCCAGCAGCTACAGGGGTGAAAAACTGTTTTTT
len: 15; v_gene: TRBV2; j_gene: TRBJ1-2; abundance: .; d_gene: TRBD1; CDR3aa: CASSEFVRDRGGYTF; CDR3nt: TGTGCCAGCAGTGAATTTGTCAGGGACAGAGGTGGCTACACCTTC
len: 16; v_gene: TRBV23-1; j_gene: TRBJ1-6; abundance: .; d_gene: .; CDR3aa: CASSCVTSSYNSPLHF; CDR3nt: TGCGCCAGCAGTTGTGTTACCAGCTCCTATAATTCACCCCTCCACTTT
len: 13; v_gene: TRBV6-2/TRBV6-3; j_gene: TRBJ1-5; abundance: .; d_gene: .; CDR3aa: CASSYGGHQPQHF; CDR3nt: TGTGCCAGCAGTTACGGCGGTCACCAGCCCCAGCATTTT
len: 15; v_gene: TRBV2; j_gene: TRBJ2-1; abundance: .; d_gene: TRBD1; CDR3aa: CASSEGTANRNEQFF; CDR3nt: TGTGCCAGCAGTGAGGGGACAGCGAACCGTAATGAGCAGTTCTTC
len: 11; v_gene: TRBV28; j_gene: TRBJ2-7; abundance: once; d_gene: .; CDR3aa: CASSFRYEQYF; CDR3nt: TGTGCCAGCAGTTTCCGTTACGAGCAGTACTTC
len: 16; v_gene: TRBV9; j_gene: TRBJ2-1; abundance: many; d_gene: TRBD1; CDR3aa: CASSVTGTGSYNEQFF; CDR3nt: TGTGCCAGCAGCGTGACCGGGACAGGCTCCTACAATGAGCAGTTCTTC
len: 15; v_gene: TRBV30; j_gene: TRBJ2-7; abundance: .; d_gene: .; CDR3aa: CAWSVRRVQSYEQYF; CDR3nt: TGTGCCTGGAGTGTAAGGCGGGTTCAGTCCTACGAGCAGTACTTC
len: 12; v_gene: TRBV2; j_gene: TRBJ1-4; abundance: .; d_gene: TRBD1; CDR3aa: CASGQGREKLFF; CDR3nt: TGTGCCAGCGGACAGGGCCGGGAAAAACTGTTTTTT
len: 12; v_gene: TRBV29-1; j_gene: TRBJ1-2; abundance: .; d_gene: TRBD1; CDR3aa: CSVQGQGGGYTF; CDR3nt: TGCAGCGTTCAGGGACAGGGCGGTGGCTACACCTTC
len: 18; v_gene: TRBV4-1; j_gene: TRBJ1-6; abundance: .; d_gene: TRBD1; CDR3aa: CASSHPIPPGQGASPLHF; CDR3nt: TGCGCCAGCAGCCACCCAATTCCCCCGGGGCAGGGGGCTTCACCCCTCCACTTT
len: 16; v_gene: TRBV5-1; j_gene: TRBJ2-1; abundance: .; d_gene: TRBD2; CDR3aa: CASSSDLAGVSNEQFF; CDR3nt: TGCGCCAGCAGCTCGGATCTAGCGGGAGTATCCAATGAGCAGTTCTTC
len: 17; v_gene: TRBV7-2; j_gene: TRBJ2-1; abundance: .; d_gene: TRBD1; CDR3aa: CASSSRNTGTGVGEQFF; CDR3nt: TGTGCCAGCAGCTCCCGAAACACCGGGACAGGGGTAGGTGAGCAGTTCTTC
len: 16; v_gene: TRBV5-6; j_gene: TRBJ2-6; abundance: .; d_gene: .; CDR3aa: CASSPEGSSGANVLTF; CDR3nt: TGTGCCAGCAGCCCCGAGGGTTCCTCTGGGGCCAACGTCCTGACTTTC